This entry concerns a single TCR beta chain. The protocol was immunoSEQ multiplex PCR, while the TCRdb copy is restricted to in-frame clones and leaves out a portion. Among more than 200,000 clones, around 89% were seen once, and the ten largest hold roughly 6.7%. The record originates from a study of blood T cell repertoires in COVID-19. The wider study: The samples span acute and convalescent COVID-19 from the United States, Italy and Spain. The analysed material was cDNA or gDNA that came from T cells, B-cell-depleted T cells, or PBMCs.

Seattle-derived patients entered the study during active infection and were followed longitudinally. This CDR3 has 12 amino acids. V was cut by 11 bases and J by 2 bases, with 12 bases left in between. Per germline, CDR1 SEHNR and CDR2 FQNEAQ (reference sequence). The sequence derives from a woman in her thirties with COVID-19, enrolled during active disease. V is TRBV7-9 and J is TRBJ1-2; tentatively, D is TRBD1 (5 bases). Sample: peripheral blood. CDR3 sequence (DNA): TGTGCCGGAAGGGGCAGCAACTATGGCTACACCTTC. Its protein product is CAGRGSNYGYTF.